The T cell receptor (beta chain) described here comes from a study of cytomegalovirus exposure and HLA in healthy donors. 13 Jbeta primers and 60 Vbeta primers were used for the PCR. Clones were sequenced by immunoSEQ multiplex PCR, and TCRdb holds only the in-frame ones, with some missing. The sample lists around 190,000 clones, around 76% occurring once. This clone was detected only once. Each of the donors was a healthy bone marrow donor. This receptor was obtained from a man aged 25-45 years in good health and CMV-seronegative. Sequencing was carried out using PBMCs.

CDR3 residues: CASSEKREPTTGQFF. In nucleotides, the CDR3 is TGTGCCAGCAGTGAGAAGCGGGAGCCCACAACTGGGCAGTTCTTC. The V gene is TRBV25-1, the J gene TRBJ2-1, with 8 nucleotides matching TRBD2. The germline V gene has CDR1 MGHDK and CDR2 SYGVNS. The CDR3 is 15 amino acids. J lost 12 bases, V lost 3 bases, and 13 bases had no gene match.